This T cell receptor (beta chain) was recovered during a study of human versus mouse CDR3 diversity and MHC coevolution. Turning to the study itself: Between roughly 5.5 x 10^6 and 1.6 x 10^7 valid reads came from each sample. The study's findings and limits: Human CDR3s averaged more deletions and insertions than mouse CDR3s. iCHAO1 estimated the human TCR beta repertoire at around 1.5 million clonotypes.

Only in-frame clones appear in the TCRdb table, and some are missing; sequencing was by immunoSEQ multiplex PCR. The table has 86,000 or so clones, 85% to 95% seen once. This clone was seen only once. Its antigen is unknown. The CDR3 loop spans 14 amino acids. Germline V CDR1 and CDR2: GTSNPN, SVGIG (reference sequence). With V trimmed by 4 bases and J by 4 bases, 6 bases remained unmatched. Naive CD4 T cells were sorted as CD45RO-negative, CD62L-positive. This chain joins TRBV30 and TRBJ1-4; 7 bases line up with TRBD1. The TCR was taken from a person aged 25 to 69 in good health. The material sequenced was naive CD4+ T cells from blood. Subset: CD45RO-negative CD62L-positive naive CD4 T cells. The CDR3 loop is CAWIRTGFNEKLFF. Written as DNA, the CDR3 is TGTGCCTGGATCCGGACAGGATTTAATGAAAAACTGTTTTTT.